This T cell receptor beta chain derives from a study of human T cells and chemical hapten exposure. Time point reported: healthy volunteer bleed at 2 weeks. The study extracted total RNA from unfractionated whole blood. This clonotype was recorded many times. Its antigen is unknown. As processed by the authors: TCRs per sample had a median of approximately 96,000 and ranged from roughly 20,000 to 690,600. TCRdb redid the calling of the RACE reads with MiXCR, one entry per CDR3 protein. The V and J calls and clone size come from TCRdb's table, not from the authors' own analysis. The table includes 35,000 to 50,000 distinct CDR3 sequences, roughly 4% detected once. General study results and limits: No alteration of TCRs above 1 in 1000 frequency was seen with DPC sensitization.

The receptor comes from a female donor in good health. Some clones in this sample may be carry-over from other donors' samples. The sequencing sample was made of whole blood.

CDR3 DNA: TGTGCCAGCTCACCACCAAGCGGGGGGTTCTACAATGAGCAGTTCTTC. Its translation: CASSPPSGGFYNEQFF. The chain carries TRBV18 and TRBJ2-1, with 9 bases matching TRBD2. Germline-derived CDR1 and CDR2 are KGHSH and LQKENI. This CDR3 region has 16 residues. J was trimmed by 3 bases and V by 0 bases; bases with no gene match: 3.